These T cell receptor beta chains were read from a single sample in a study of cytomegalovirus exposure and HLA in healthy donors. Sequencing used immunoSEQ multiplex PCR; TCRdb keeps in-frame clones, though not all of them. The sample shows 150,000 or so clones, 80% of them seen only once. Sequenced input: PBMCs. These receptors were collected from a woman in her forties or fifties in good health and CMV-seropositive. CDR3s include the opening cysteine and the closing phenylalanine or tryptophan. D genes are given only for firm matches. Clone sizes are given selectively: once, few, many, or a class where the clone is expanded.

j_call	v_call	clone_size	d_call	cdr3_nt	cdr3_aa
TRBJ2-7	TRBV6-1	-	TRBD1	TGTGCCAGCACCACAGGGGGAATAACCTACGAGCAGTACTTC	CASTTGGITYEQYF
TRBJ2-3	TRBV5-4	-	-	TGTGCCAGCAGCTCCAACCTAGCGTCGAGTAGCACAGATACGCAGTATTTT	CASSSNLASSSTDTQYF
TRBJ1-2	TRBV6-6	-	-	TGTGCCAGCAGCTCGGACACTTATGGCTACACCTTC	CASSSDTYGYTF
TRBJ2-5	TRBV10-3	-	TRBD1	TGTGCCATCAGTGAGTGGTCGGGACAGACCTCCGGGGAGCAGTACTTC	CAISEWSGQTSGEQYF
TRBJ2-7	TRBV18	-	TRBD1	TGTGCCAGCTCACCGGACAGGGGACCCTACGAGCAGTACTTC	CASSPDRGPYEQYF
TRBJ1-2	TRBV28	-	TRBD1	TGTGCCGCTGGAACAGGGGGCATGACGGCTAACTATGGCTACACCTTC	CAAGTGGMTANYGYTF
TRBJ2-1	TRBV14	-	TRBD1	TGTGCCAGCAGCCCGCTGGGACAGGTTAACGAGCAGTTCTTC	CASSPLGQVNEQFF
TRBJ2-6	TRBV7-3	-	TRBD2	TGTGCCAGCAGGTCAGACCTAGCGGGAGCTACTGGGGCCAACGTCCTGACTTTC	CASRSDLAGATGANVLTF
TRBJ1-5	TRBV2	many	-	TGTGCCAGCAGCTATACCCAGGGGAATCAGCCCCAGCATTTT	CASSYTQGNQPQHF
TRBJ2-7	TRBV28	few	-	TGTGCCAGCAGTTTTCAAAACTACGAGCAGTACTTC	CASSFQNYEQYF
TRBJ1-5	TRBV5-6	-	TRBD1	TGTGCCAGCAGCTACGGACAGGGCGAGGGCAATCAGCCCCAGCATTTT	CASSYGQGEGNQPQHF
TRBJ1-1	TRBV6-5	-	-	TGTGCCAGCAGTTACTCCGGAGTTGGCAACACTGGAGCTTTCTTT	CASSYSGVGNTGAFF
TRBJ2-7	TRBV7-2	-	-	TGTGCCAGCAGCTTAGCAACAGGGATGGCCTACGAGCAGTACTTC	CASSLATGMAYEQYF
TRBJ1-6	TRBV19	-	TRBD1	TGTGCCAGTAGTGTGTGGACAGGGTCTAATTCACCCCTCCACTTT	CASSVWTGSNSPLHF
TRBJ2-2	TRBV11-2	-	-	TGTGCCAGCAGTTTAATCCCGTCCCTGGGAGTCACCGGGGAGCTGTTTTTT	CASSLIPSLGVTGELFF
TRBJ1-1	TRBV6-6	-	TRBD1	TGTGCCAGCAGTTACGACGGCAGGGGGCGGACTGAAGCTTTCTTT	CASSYDGRGRTEAFF
TRBJ1-4	TRBV9	-	-	TGTGCCAGCGGCCCAGGGTCATCTAATGAAAAACTGTTTTTT	CASGPGSSNEKLFF
TRBJ2-2	TRBV18	-	-	TGTGCCAGCTCACCCGCGAGCACCGGGGAGCTGTTTTTT	CASSPASTGELFF
TRBJ2-7	TRBV7-2	-	TRBD1	TGTGCCAGCAGCTCGGGACAGATGTACGAGCAGTACTTC	CASSSGQMYEQYF
TRBJ2-2	TRBV4-3	-	TRBD2	TGCGCCAGCAGCCAAGGAGCGGGGGGGCTGGCCGGGGAGCTGTTTTTT	CASSQGAGGLAGELFF
TRBJ1-2	TRBV5-4	-	TRBD1	TGTGCCAGCAGCTGGGGACAGGGAAACTATGGCTACACCTTC	CASSWGQGNYGYTF
TRBJ2-7	TRBV4-2	-	-	TGTGCCAGCAGCCAAGATGAGGCGGGACTCCGAAAGGGCGAGCAGTACTTC	CASSQDEAGLRKGEQYF
TRBJ2-1	TRBV18	-	TRBD1	TGTGCCAGCTCACCTCGGTTAGGGACAGGGAAGTTCAGTGAGCAGTTCTTC	CASSPRLGTGKFSEQFF
TRBJ1-5	TRBV30	-	TRBD1	TGTGCCTGGAGTCCACGGACAGGGACGAATCAGCCCCAGCATTTT	CAWSPRTGTNQPQHF
TRBJ1-5	TRBV28	-	TRBD1	TGTGCCAGCAGTTCTGACAGGGGGCGCAGCAATCAGCCCCAGCATTTT	CASSSDRGRSNQPQHF
TRBJ1-5	TRBV19	-	-	TGTGCCAGTAGTTGGGCGGGGGATCAGCCCCAGCATTTT	CASSWAGDQPQHF
TRBJ2-1	TRBV21-1	-	-	TGTGCCAGCAGCAACCCCGGGACTAGGATCGTCTTC	CASSNPGTRIVF
TRBJ2-3	TRBV5-1	-	TRBD2	TGCGCCAGCAGCTTAGGGACTAGCCTTGCCACAGATACGCAGTATTTT	CASSLGTSLATDTQYF
TRBJ2-2	TRBV28	few	-	TGTGCCAGCAGTTTCAACCCAGGGGAAGACACCGGGGAGCTGTTTTTT	CASSFNPGEDTGELFF
TRBJ1-1	TRBV19	few	TRBD1	TGTGCCAGTAAAAGAGAGGGCAGGGGGTATGCTTTCTTT	CASKREGRGYAFF
TRBJ1-1	TRBV11-1	-	TRBD1	TGTGCCAGCAGCGTCGGGACAGCATCGAACACTGAAGCTTTCTTT	CASSVGTASNTEAFF
TRBJ2-1	TRBV28	-	TRBD2	TGTGCCAGCAGTCCCTTCGGCGGGAGGAGGGTATACAATGAGCAGTTCTTC	CASSPFGGRRVYNEQFF
TRBJ2-7	TRBV7-2	-	TRBD1	TGTGCCAGCAGCTTAGCGGGGACAGGCTACGAGCAGTACTTC	CASSLAGTGYEQYF
TRBJ1-1	TRBV7-3	-	TRBD1	TGTGCCAGCAGCCAATCGGGACAGGGGAACACTGAAGCTTTCTTT	CASSQSGQGNTEAFF
TRBJ2-5	TRBV7-2	-	-	TGTGCCAGCAGCGCGAGGGGGGGTCGGGAGACCCAGTACTTC	CASSARGGRETQYF
TRBJ2-1	TRBV27	-	TRBD2	TGTGCCAGCAGTCTCGGACTAGCGGCCTACAATGAGCAGTTCTTC	CASSLGLAAYNEQFF
TRBJ2-1	TRBV29-1	few	TRBD2	TGCAGCGTTGACACTAGCGGGTACAATGAGCAGTTCTTC	CSVDTSGYNEQFF
TRBJ1-1	TRBV5-4	-	-	TGTGCCAGCACCTACCAGGAGGGAACTGAAGCTTTCTTT	CASTYQEGTEAFF
TRBJ2-5	TRBV28	-	TRBD1	TGTGCCAGCAGGCCGTACGACAGGGGGCCGGGGGAGACCCAGTACTTC	CASRPYDRGPGETQYF
TRBJ1-2	TRBV10-2	-	TRBD1	TGCGCCAGCAGTGCGGACAGGGGTATGGGCTACACCTTC	CASSADRGMGYTF
TRBJ2-7	TRBV2	-	-	TGTGCCAGCCGTACAGTCGACGGGGTAAGGACCTACGAGCAGTACTTC	CASRTVDGVRTYEQYF
TRBJ1-2	TRBV27	-	-	TGTGCCAGCAGTTTGACAGTCGACCGTGGCTACACCTTC	CASSLTVDRGYTF
TRBJ1-3	TRBV7-2	-	-	TGTGCCAGCAGCTCAGGGACATCAGGAAACACCATATATTTT	CASSSGTSGNTIYF
TRBJ1-2	TRBV7-9	-	-	TGTGCCAGCAGCGACGCAGGGCCACGGAGCTATGGCTACACCTTC	CASSDAGPRSYGYTF
TRBJ2-5	TRBV4-2	few	-	TGTGCCAGCAGCCAAGAACAGGGACGAGAGACCCAGTACTTC	CASSQEQGRETQYF
TRBJ2-5	TRBV6-5	-	TRBD2	TGTGCCAGCAGCGCGGGGGGGGCCCGGGAGCAGTACTTC	CASSAGGAREQYF
TRBJ1-1	TRBV7-8	-	TRBD1	TGTGCCAGCAGCTTAGTAACCGGGACAGCCCTTCGGCCTGAAGCTTTCTTT	CASSLVTGTALRPEAFF
TRBJ1-2	TRBV19	-	TRBD1	TGTGCCAGTAGTATTCTCGGAGTCGGGACAGGGGGCTTTGGCTACACCTTC	CASSILGVGTGGFGYTF
TRBJ1-3	TRBV7-2	-	TRBD1	TGTGATCCAAAGGACAGGGGGAAAGGAAACACCATATATTTT	CDPKDRGKGNTIYF
TRBJ2-3	TRBV13	-	TRBD1	TGTGCCAGCAGCTCCCGGGACAGGGGGAGCACAGATACGCAGTATTTT	CASSSRDRGSTDTQYF
TRBJ2-7	TRBV28	-	-	TGTGCCAGCAGCTATCAGAACGAGGCGCGGAGTCCCTACGAGCAGTACTTC	CASSYQNEARSPYEQYF
TRBJ1-1	TRBV28	-	-	TGTGCCAGCAGTTTGGTGGACAGCGAGGGGGCTGAAGCTTTCTTT	CASSLVDSEGAEAFF
TRBJ2-7	TRBV5-1	-	TRBD2	TGCGCCAGCAGCTTCAGCGGGACTGGCGAGCAGTACTTC	CASSFSGTGEQYF
TRBJ2-7	TRBV19	-	-	TGTGCCAGTAGTGGGGGGGCCGGACAGGGATACGACGAGCAGTACTTC	CASSGGAGQGYDEQYF
TRBJ1-2	TRBV4-2	-	-	TGTGCCAGCAGCCAAACCAGCGGCGGTGGTGGCTACACCTTC	CASSQTSGGGGYTF
TRBJ2-1	TRBV5-1	-	TRBD2	TGCGCCAGCAGCTTGTCAGCGGGAGGGCCTTCCTACAATGAGCAGTTCTTC	CASSLSAGGPSYNEQFF
TRBJ2-1	TRBV7-9	-	-	TGTGCCAGCACCAACGGAGGGCCATACAATGAGCAGTTCTTC	CASTNGGPYNEQFF
TRBJ2-1	TRBV13	-	-	TGTGCCAGCAGCGCGGAGGGTGGTAGCACTGAGCAGTTCTTC	CASSAEGGSTEQFF
TRBJ1-5	TRBV9	-	TRBD1	TGTGCCAGCAGCCCGGGACAGGGGGCGGGCCAGCCCCAGCATTTT	CASSPGQGAGQPQHF
TRBJ1-3	TRBV27	-	-	TGTGCCAGCAGCTTTGTCGGACAGGGAAACACCATATATTTT	CASSFVGQGNTIYF